Listed below are T cell receptor beta chains from one sample, sequenced in a study of PD-1 blockade in classical Hodgkin lymphoma. Here immunoSEQ multiplex PCR was the method, and the copy in TCRdb shows in-frame clones only, minus some. The sample shows tens of thousands of clones, around 80% of them seen only once. Sequencing used peripheral blood mononuclear cells (PBMCs), obtained before the fourth cycle of nivolumab. Receptors originate from a human donor with classical Hodgkin lymphoma. Both conserved end residues are part of each CDR3. Only part of the rows carry a size: once, few, many, or a class if the clone is expanded.

>TRBJ2-1|-|TRBV4-3
CASSQDLQREWNEQFF
>TRBJ1-2|few|TRBV29-1
CSVFGTHYGYTF
>TRBJ1-2|-|TRBV14
CASSQDRAFRIGYTF
>TRBJ2-1|-|TRBV7-2
CASSFQRDINEQFF
>TRBJ1-5|-|TRBV4-1
CASSQDRDSNQPQHF
>TRBJ2-2|few|TRBV27
CASRTGTNTGELFF
>TRBJ2-7|-|TRBV2
CASTTGEENYEQYF
>TRBJ1-5|-|TRBV7-2
CASSWGLISNQPQHF
>TRBJ2-1|-|TRBV9
CASSVDVINEQFF
>TRBJ2-7|-|TRBV5-4
CASSLGRLRAGYEQYF
>TRBJ2-4|few|TRBV12-5
CASGPSSAKNIQYF
>TRBJ1-1|-|TRBV5-1
CASSLVQGRTEAFF
>TRBJ1-2|once|TRBV18
CASSLDLENYGYTF
>TRBJ2-7|few|TRBV28
CASSSGTSFFYEQYF
>TRBJ2-5|-|TRBV5-1
CASSLGREETQYF
>TRBJ2-5|-|TRBV13
CASSLSGGAWETQYF
>TRBJ2-3|-|TRBV5-1
CASSLDVTDTQYF
>TRBJ2-5|-|TRBV5-3
CARSRRETQYF
>TRBJ1-6|few|TRBV5-1
CASSLVTGGAGYSPLHF
>TRBJ1-5|-|TRBV2
CASRGTGYQPQHF
>TRBJ1-5|-|TRBV5-1
CASSLSDNQPQHF
>TRBJ2-3|few|TRBV5-1
CASSLGTSGGLDTQYF
>TRBJ2-5|-|TRBV7-8
CASRGGRLETQYF
>TRBJ2-7|-|TRBV29-1
CSALGGLRSYEQYF
>TRBJ2-3|-|TRBV7-9
CASSLAGPSTQYF
>TRBJ2-3|once|TRBV9
CASSVDVRDTQYF
>TRBJ2-7|-|TRBV5-1
CASSLRSRAGDEQYF
>TRBJ2-5|-|TRBV11-3
CASSPGQGETQYF
>TRBJ2-7|-|TRBV6-5
CASSYSRRGEQYF
>TRBJ2-3|-|TRBV9
CASSVITVPTDTQYF
>TRBJ2-7|-|TRBV6-5
CASSYFPGQEGEQYF
>TRBJ1-4|-|TRBV19
CASKRRGETNEKLFF
>TRBJ2-7|-|TRBV27
CASSRTGQGKLAYEQYF
>TRBJ2-7|-|TRBV19
CASSHNHEQYF
>TRBJ1-3|-|TRBV7-9
CASSLDTIASGNTIYF
>TRBJ1-2|-|TRBV28
CASSLNNPGQGVGYTF
>TRBJ2-1|-|TRBV18
CASSPPAGNEQFF
>TRBJ2-1|-|TRBV10-3
CAITFASGLAGNEQFF
>TRBJ2-2|-|TRBV19
CASSIDRAGGELFF
>TRBJ1-4|-|TRBV19
CASTDRVDEKLFF
>TRBJ2-2|-|TRBV18
CASSVDRVTGELFF
>TRBJ2-2|-|TRBV9
CASSVDHAGSNTGELFF
>TRBJ2-7|-|TRBV7-2
CASSDYLASSSYEQYF
>TRBJ1-4|-|TRBV11-2
CASSTDIRVWDNEKLFF
>TRBJ2-7|few|TRBV5-6
CASSSGLAGGYEQYF
>TRBJ2-7|-|TRBV19
CASRGGQGAREQYF